This is a list of T cell receptor beta chains from one sample in a study of T-cell memory formation after mild COVID-19. TCRdb re-called the 5' RACE reads with MiXCR, one entry per CDR3 protein. The table includes about 420,000 distinct CDR3 sequences, 20% to 30% detected once. The sequencing input was PBMCs or a T cell subset sorted from them (not recorded which). The source of these receptors is an adult woman who had mild COVID-19 (a few samples of this study predate the infection). Cell type and time point are not known. The CDR3 runs from the conserved cysteine through the conserved F or W. D genes are given only for firm matches. Where a row states a size, it is once, few, many or the class of an expanded clone; other rows omit it.

J gene | clone size | V gene | D gene | CDR3 protein | CDR3 DNA
TRBJ2-7 | NA | TRBV20-1 | TRBD2 | CSARDLLAGHYEQYF | TGCAGTGCTAGAGATCTTCTAGCGGGGCATTACGAGCAGTACTTC
TRBJ1-1 | NA | TRBV6-2/TRBV6-3 | TRBD1 | CASSYAPGQGSEAFF | TGTGCCAGCAGTTACGCTCCGGGACAGGGGTCTGAAGCTTTCTTT
TRBJ1-6 | few | TRBV20-1 | NA | CSARGPLETDNSPLHF | TGCAGTGCTAGAGGGCCTTTGGAGACAGACAATTCACCCCTCCACTTT
TRBJ1-1 | NA | TRBV3-1 | NA | CASRQQLQVNTEAFF | TGTGCCAGCAGACAACAGTTGCAGGTGAACACTGAAGCTTTCTTT
TRBJ2-5 | NA | TRBV28 | TRBD1 | CASSRYTGGGETQYF | TGTGCCAGCAGTCGATACACAGGGGGAGGTGAGACCCAGTACTTC
TRBJ2-7 | NA | TRBV29-1 | NA | CSVAGVEKYEQYF | TGCAGCGTTGCGGGTGTGGAGAAGTACGAGCAGTACTTC
TRBJ2-1 | few | TRBV20-1 | NA | CSARAPGVADPYNEQFF | TGCAGTGCTAGAGCCCCTGGAGTGGCGGACCCTTACAATGAGCAGTTCTTC
TRBJ1-2 | NA | TRBV12-3/TRBV12-4 | TRBD1 | CASRTGPYGYTF | TGTGCCTCACGGACAGGGCCCTATGGCTACACCTTC
TRBJ1-2 | NA | TRBV6-2/TRBV6-3 | NA | CASSYSGANYGYTF | TGTGCCAGCAGTTACTCTGGAGCTAACTATGGCTACACCTTC
TRBJ2-5 | NA | TRBV5-4 | TRBD2 | CASSSHSSGGGETQYF | TGTGCCAGCAGCTCTCATAGTAGCGGGGGGGGAGAGACCCAGTACTTC
TRBJ2-1 | few | TRBV7-9 | NA | CASSLSDGGRNEQFF | TGTGCCAGCAGCTTATCTGATGGGGGGCGGAATGAGCAGTTCTTC
TRBJ2-1 | NA | TRBV24-1 | TRBD1 | CATSDLHDRESYNEQFF | TGTGCCACCAGTGATTTGCACGACAGGGAGTCCTACAATGAGCAGTTCTTC
TRBJ2-3 | NA | TRBV4-1 | NA | CASSQVGGSVTDTQYF | TGCGCCAGCAGCCAAGTAGGAGGGAGCGTAACAGATACGCAGTATTTT
TRBJ2-2 | few | TRBV7-3 | NA | CASSLWAEANTGELFF | TGTGCCAGCAGCTTATGGGCGGAGGCGAACACCGGGGAGCTGTTTTTT
TRBJ1-5 | NA | TRBV4-3 | TRBD1 | CASSQGTGAYQPQHF | TGCGCCAGCAGCCAAGGGACAGGGGCCTATCAGCCCCAGCATTTT
TRBJ1-2 | NA | TRBV4-1 | NA | CASSQLVGVFYGYTF | TGCGCCAGCAGCCAACTTGTCGGGGTTTTCTATGGCTACACCTTC
TRBJ2-1 | NA | TRBV11-3 | TRBD2 | CASSLYTSGDYNEQFF | TGTGCCAGCAGCTTATATACTAGCGGGGACTACAATGAGCAGTTCTTC
TRBJ2-7 | NA | TRBV6-1 | NA | CASSEGALGPYEQYF | TGTGCCAGCAGTGAGGGGGCGCTAGGTCCCTACGAGCAGTACTTC
TRBJ2-1 | NA | TRBV4-3 | TRBD1 | CASSLLPNWTGYYNEQFF | TGCGCCAGCAGCCTCTTGCCGAATTGGACAGGCTACTACAATGAGCAGTTCTTC
TRBJ2-1 | NA | TRBV3-1 | NA | CASSQPLLSSYNEQFF | TGTGCCAGCAGCCAACCCCTTCTGAGCTCCTACAATGAGCAGTTCTTC
TRBJ1-5 | NA | TRBV7-9 | NA | CASSLDQNQPQHF | TGTGCCAGCAGCTTAGACCAAAATCAGCCCCAGCATTTT
TRBJ2-7 | NA | TRBV5-5 | NA | CASIIEGVPSYEQYF | TGTGCCAGCATCATTGAGGGGGTTCCCTCCTACGAGCAGTACTTC
TRBJ2-7 | NA | TRBV9 | NA | CASSSGTTIYEQYF | TGTGCCAGCAGCTCCGGGACAACCATCTACGAGCAGTACTTC
TRBJ1-5 | few | TRBV5-6 | TRBD1 | CASSLRGLSNQPQHF | TGTGCCAGCAGCTTGAGGGGGCTCAGTAATCAGCCCCAGCATTTT
TRBJ2-5 | few | TRBV7-8 | NA | CASSSRARSLETQYF | TGTGCCAGCAGCTCCCGGGCCCGAAGCCTAGAGACCCAGTACTTC
TRBJ2-7 | few | TRBV4-1 | TRBD1 | CASSQAYRGYEQYF | TGCGCCAGCAGCCAAGCGTACAGGGGCTACGAGCAGTACTTC
TRBJ2-1 | few | TRBV11-2 | TRBD1 | CASSLRDRGSNEQFF | TGTGCCAGCAGCTTGAGGGACAGGGGATCCAATGAGCAGTTCTTC
TRBJ1-1 | NA | TRBV27 | NA | CASSLRRMNTEAFF | TGTGCCAGCAGCCTACGAAGGATGAACACTGAAGCTTTCTTT
TRBJ1-1 | few | TRBV5-1 | NA | CASSLVQGEAFF | TGCGCCAGCAGCTTGGTACAAGGTGAAGCTTTCTTT
TRBJ2-7 | NA | TRBV20-1 | NA | CSARDSSGPWGEQYF | TGCAGTGCTAGAGATTCCAGCGGTCCCTGGGGGGAGCAGTACTTC
TRBJ1-1 | few | TRBV7-9 | NA | CASSPRRTSGTEAFF | TGTGCCAGCAGCCCGCGCCGGACATCAGGCACTGAAGCTTTCTTT